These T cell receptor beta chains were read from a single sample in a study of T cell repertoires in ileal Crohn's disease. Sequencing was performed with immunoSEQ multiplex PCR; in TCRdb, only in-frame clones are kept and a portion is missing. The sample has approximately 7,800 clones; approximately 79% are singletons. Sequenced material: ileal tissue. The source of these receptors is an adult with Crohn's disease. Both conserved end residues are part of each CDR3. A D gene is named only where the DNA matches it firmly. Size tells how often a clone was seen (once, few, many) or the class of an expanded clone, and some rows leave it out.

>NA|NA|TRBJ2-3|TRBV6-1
CASTPRLSTDTQYF
TGTGCCAGCACCCCAAGACTGAGCACAGATACGCAGTATTTT
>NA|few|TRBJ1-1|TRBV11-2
CASSRGGMGRNTEAFF
TGTGCCAGCAGCCGTGGGGGGATGGGTAGGAACACTGAAGCTTTCTTT
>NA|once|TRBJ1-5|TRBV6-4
CASSEGRDTNQPQHF
TGTGCCAGCAGTGAGGGCAGGGATACCAATCAGCCCCAGCATTTT
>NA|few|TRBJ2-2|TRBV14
CASSPRRNTGELFF
TGTGCCAGCAGCCCCAGGAGGAACACCGGGGAGCTGTTTTTT
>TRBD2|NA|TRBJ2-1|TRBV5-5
CASRPRREAFNEQFF
TGTGCCAGTAGACCGCGGCGGGAGGCCTTCAATGAGCAGTTCTTC
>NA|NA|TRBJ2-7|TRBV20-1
CSAHSRGAQNF
TGCAGTGCCCACTCTCGAGGGGCCCAAAACTTC
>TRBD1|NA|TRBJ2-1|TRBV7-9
CASSPGQGRGHEQFF
TGTGCCAGCAGCCCTGGACAGGGGAGAGGCCATGAGCAGTTCTTC
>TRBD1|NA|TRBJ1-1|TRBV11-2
CASTRGQGNFNTEAFF
TGTGCCAGCACGCGAGGACAGGGTAATTTCAACACTGAAGCTTTCTTT
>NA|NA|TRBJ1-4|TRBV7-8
CASGYPGRTEKLFF
TGTGCCAGCGGCTATCCGGGACGGACGGAAAAACTGTTTTTT
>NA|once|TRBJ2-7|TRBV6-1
CALGVGSYEQYF
TGTGCCCTGGGGGTTGGGTCCTACGAGCAGTACTTC
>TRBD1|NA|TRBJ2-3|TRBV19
CASSIRTGGWTDTQYF
TGTGCCAGTAGTATACGGACAGGGGGCTGGACAGATACGCAGTATTTT
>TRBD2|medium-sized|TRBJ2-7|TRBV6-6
CASSTPGGGSSYEQYF
TGTGCCAGCAGTACCCCTGGGGGGGGAAGCTCCTACGAGCAGTACTTC
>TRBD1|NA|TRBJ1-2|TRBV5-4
CASSFRDRGYYGYTF
TGTGCCAGCAGCTTTCGGGACAGGGGGTACTATGGCTACACCTTC
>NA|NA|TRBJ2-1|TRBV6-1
CASLWVGLQFF
TGTGCCAGCCTGTGGGTGGGTCTACAGTTCTTC
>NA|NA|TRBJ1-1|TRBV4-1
CASSLSRGNTEAFF
TGCGCCAGCAGCCTTTCCCGGGGGAACACTGAAGCTTTCTTT
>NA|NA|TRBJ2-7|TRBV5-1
CASSLVSGQGAYEQYF
TGCGCCAGCAGCTTGGTCTCGGGACAAGGGGCCTACGAGCAGTACTTC
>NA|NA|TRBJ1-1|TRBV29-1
CSAEQGVNTEAFF
TGCAGCGCCGAACAGGGCGTGAACACTGAAGCTTTCTTT
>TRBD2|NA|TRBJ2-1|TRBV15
CATSRDRSGKWGNEQFF
TGTGCCACCAGCAGAGATAGGAGCGGGAAGTGGGGCAATGAGCAGTTCTTC
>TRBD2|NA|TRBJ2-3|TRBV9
CASSVAGTRGLDTQYF
TGTGCCAGCAGCGTAGCTGGGACTAGGGGTTTAGATACGCAGTATTTT
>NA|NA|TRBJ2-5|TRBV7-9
CASSFTGTMGQETQYF
TGTGCCAGCAGCTTTACCGGGACGATGGGCCAAGAGACCCAGTACTTC
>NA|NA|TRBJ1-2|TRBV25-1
CASSESGRDYGYTF
TGTGCCAGCAGTGAATCGGGCAGGGACTATGGCTACACCTTC
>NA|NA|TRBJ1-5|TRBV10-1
CASKYLWNQPQHF
TGCGCCAGCAAGTACCTGTGGAATCAGCCCCAGCATTTT
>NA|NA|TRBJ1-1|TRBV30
CAWSVGRVRGNTEAFF
TGTGCCTGGAGTGTCGGCAGGGTTAGGGGGAACACTGAAGCTTTCTTT
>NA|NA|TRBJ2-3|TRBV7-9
CASSPRPSTDTQYF
TGTGCCAGCAGCCCTCGACCTAGCACAGATACGCAGTATTTT
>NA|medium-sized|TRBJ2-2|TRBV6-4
CASSDSDTGELFF
TGTGCCAGCAGTGACTCAGACACCGGGGAGCTGTTTTTT
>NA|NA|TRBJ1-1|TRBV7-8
CASSLQQGSGEAFF
TGTGCCAGCAGCTTACAACAGGGATCAGGTGAAGCTTTCTTT
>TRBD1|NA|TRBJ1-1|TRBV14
CASSLTRQGNKNTEAFF
TGTGCCAGCAGCCTTACCCGACAGGGCAATAAGAACACTGAAGCTTTCTTT
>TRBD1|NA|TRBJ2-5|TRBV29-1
CSVGGGQGNQETQYF
TGCAGCGTTGGAGGGGGACAGGGCAACCAAGAGACCCAGTACTTC
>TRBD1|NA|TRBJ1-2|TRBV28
CASSLRQGWVYGYTF
TGTGCCAGCAGCCTCCGACAGGGTTGGGTCTATGGCTACACCTTC
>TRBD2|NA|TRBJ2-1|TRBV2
CASRDSGLAAMNEQFF
TGTGCCAGCAGGGATTCTGGACTAGCGGCAATGAATGAGCAGTTCTTC
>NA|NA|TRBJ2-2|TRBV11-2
CASSLSVPQPPGELFF
TGTGCCAGCAGCTTAAGTGTGCCCCAACCCCCCGGGGAGCTGTTTTTT
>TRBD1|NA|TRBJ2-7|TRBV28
CASGGPGQGRGEQYF
TGTGCCAGCGGCGGCCCGGGACAGGGGCGCGGCGAGCAGTACTTC
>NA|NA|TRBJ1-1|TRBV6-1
CASSSPSSAGTEAFF
TGTGCCAGCAGTTCCCCAAGCTCGGCGGGCACTGAAGCTTTCTTT
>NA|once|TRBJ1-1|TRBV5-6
CASSLEDIKNTEAFF
TGTGCCAGCAGCTTGGAGGACATTAAGAACACTGAAGCTTTCTTT
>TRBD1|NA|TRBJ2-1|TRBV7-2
CASSLAGTGAGGRFF
TGTGCCAGCAGCTTAGCGGGGACCGGGGCAGGGGGCCGGTTCTTC
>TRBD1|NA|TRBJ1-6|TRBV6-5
CASSPGQGARILHF
TGTGCCAGCAGCCCGGGACAGGGGGCGCGAATCCTCCACTTT
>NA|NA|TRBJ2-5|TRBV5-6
CASSFRETQYF
TGTGCCAGCAGCTTCCGAGAGACCCAGTACTTC
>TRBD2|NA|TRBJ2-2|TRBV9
CASSVPLAGGEELFF
TGTGCCAGCAGCGTTCCCCTAGCGGGGGGTGAGGAGCTGTTTTTT
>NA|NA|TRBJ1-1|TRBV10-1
CASSRQMNTEAFF
TGCGCCAGCAGTAGACAGATGAACACTGAAGCTTTCTTT
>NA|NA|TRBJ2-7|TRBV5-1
CASSLRLPGYEQYF
TGCGCCAGCAGCTTACGTCTCCCAGGCTACGAGCAGTACTTC
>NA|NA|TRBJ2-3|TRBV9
CASTQNTLADTQYF
TGTGCCAGCACCCAAAATACCCTTGCAGATACGCAGTATTTT
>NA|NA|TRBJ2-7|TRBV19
CASSIAGYEQYF
TGTGCCAGTAGTATAGCGGGGTACGAGCAGTACTTC
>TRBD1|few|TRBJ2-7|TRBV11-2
CASSSGTGVYEQYF
TGTGCCAGCAGCTCCGGGACAGGGGTCTACGAGCAGTACTTC
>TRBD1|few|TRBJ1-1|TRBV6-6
CASTSQGQGGNTEAFF
TGTGCCAGCACTTCCCAGGGACAGGGAGGGAACACTGAAGCTTTCTTT